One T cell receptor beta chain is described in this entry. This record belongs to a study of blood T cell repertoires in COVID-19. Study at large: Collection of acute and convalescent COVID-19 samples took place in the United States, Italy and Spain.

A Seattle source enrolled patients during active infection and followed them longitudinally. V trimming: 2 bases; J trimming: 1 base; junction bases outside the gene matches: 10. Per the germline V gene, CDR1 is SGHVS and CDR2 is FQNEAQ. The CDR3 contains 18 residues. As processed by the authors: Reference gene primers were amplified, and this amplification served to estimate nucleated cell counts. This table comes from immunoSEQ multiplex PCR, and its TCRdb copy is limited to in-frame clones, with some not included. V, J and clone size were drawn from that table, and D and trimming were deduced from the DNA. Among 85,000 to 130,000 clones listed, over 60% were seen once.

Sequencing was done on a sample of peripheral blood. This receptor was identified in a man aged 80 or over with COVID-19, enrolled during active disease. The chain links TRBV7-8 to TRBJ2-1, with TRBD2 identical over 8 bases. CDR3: CASSLMYLAGGSYNEQFF. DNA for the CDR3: TGTGCCAGCAGCTTAATGTACCTCGCGGGAGGATCCTACAATGAGCAGTTCTTC.